This T cell receptor beta chain was documented in a study of cytomegalovirus exposure and HLA in healthy donors. Study-level background: Most genotyped donors, about 81% of 398, had Caucasian-associated genetic ancestry.

This CDR3 spans 15 amino acids. Germline values: CDR1 GTSNPN, CDR2 SVGIG (reference sequence). After removal of 3 bases from V and 4 bases from J, the junction contained 10 bases not matched to a gene. In the PCR, 60 Vbeta and 13 Jbeta primers were used. Profiled with immunoSEQ multiplex PCR; TCRdb holds only in-frame clones, not every one. Of roughly 130,000 clones in the sample, around 78% are singletons; the top ten hold around 1.9%. The sample consisted of PBMCs. This chain joins TRBV30 and TRBJ2-5; TRBD1 matches 8 bases. This receptor was identified in a woman in her thirties or forties in good health and CMV-seronegative. This chain's CDR3 is CAWRPPRGRGETQYF. In DNA, the CDR3 is TGTGCCTGGAGGCCTCCCAGGGGGCGCGGAGAGACCCAGTACTTC.